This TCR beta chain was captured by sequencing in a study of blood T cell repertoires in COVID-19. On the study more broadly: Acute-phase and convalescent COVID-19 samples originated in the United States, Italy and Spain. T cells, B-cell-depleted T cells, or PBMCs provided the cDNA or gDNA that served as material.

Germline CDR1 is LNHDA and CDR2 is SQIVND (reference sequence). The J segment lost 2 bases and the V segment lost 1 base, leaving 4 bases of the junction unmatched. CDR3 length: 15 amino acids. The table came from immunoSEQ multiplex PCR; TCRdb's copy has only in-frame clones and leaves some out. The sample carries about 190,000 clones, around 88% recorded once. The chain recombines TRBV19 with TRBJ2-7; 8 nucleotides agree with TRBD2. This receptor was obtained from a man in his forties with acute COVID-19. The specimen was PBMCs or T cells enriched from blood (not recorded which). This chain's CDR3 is CASSIGGTRAYEQYF. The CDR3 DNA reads TGTGCCAGTAGTATAGGCGGGACTAGGGCCTACGAGCAGTACTTC.